The sequence of this T cell receptor beta chain was determined in a study of CD8 T cells in ankylosing spondylitis. Quantitative molecular-barcoded 5'-RACE generated the TCR beta libraries. TCRdb independently ran MiXCR on the 5' RACE reads; one entry per CDR3 protein. Here the sample spans some 140,000 distinct CDR3 sequences, about 15% being singletons. CDR1 SQVTM and CDR2 ANQGSEA come from the germline V gene. The J segment lost 2 bases and the V segment lost 6 bases, leaving 14 bases of the junction unmatched. CDR3 length: 16 amino acids. Study-wide results and caveats: Disease-linked clones were found to be CD8+ and relatively rare in peripheral blood. Among TCR beta sequences, a motif of under 10 highly homologous variants appeared characteristic of ankylosing spondylitis blood. Some of these motif variants have turned up before, in reports on reactive arthritis synovial fluid and blood. The study looked at matched synovial fluid samples from ankylosing spondylitis patients. Disease-linked clones were reported to be significantly enriched there.

Remarks on this clonotype: The target antigen is unknown.

The chain uses TRBV29-1 and TRBJ2-7; TRBD1 aligns across 9 bases. This receptor was taken from a male donor with ankylosing spondylitis. Sequences were obtained from blood, either unsorted or a sorted T cell fraction (not recorded which). CDR3 sequence reads: CSVRGGWTGDAYEQYF. The CDR3 DNA reads TGCAGCGTGAGGGGCGGTTGGACAGGGGACGCCTACGAGCAGTACTTC.